Presented here are 30 T cell receptor beta chains from one specimen sequenced in a study of T-cell reconstitution after alpha-beta-depleted transplantation in children. Unique molecular identifiers were incorporated during preparation of the TCRbeta library. TCRdb re-called the PCR reads through MiXCR, storing one row per CDR3 protein. The sample lists 200,000 to 250,000 distinct CDR3 sequences, approximately 9% occurring once. The sequences come from PBMCs from the stem cell graft donor, collected from the stem cell graft. These TCRs come from a human donor who donated a stem cell graft to a child with acute lymphoblastic leukemia.

This clonotype was detected ten times or more. This chain uses TRBV6-5 with TRBJ2-7; perhaps TRBD2 as D (6 bases). The CDR3 runs 15 residues. Looked up from germline, CDR1 is MNHEY and CDR2 is SVGAGI. Trimming stripped 0 bases from V and 5 bases from J, with 14 bases between. The CDR3 nucleotides are TGTGCCAGCAGTTACTCGGGGGGTCCCGTGAACGAGCAGTACTTC. Its translation is CASSYSGGPVNEQYF.

This clonotype was observed a handful of times. The gene calls are TRBV2 and TRBJ2-7; the D is unclear. Germline CDR1 is SNHLY and CDR2 is FYNNEI. Trimming cost V 6 bases and J 7 bases, with 10 bases left between them. CDR3 length: 11 amino acids. CDR3 residues: CASRVVGEQYF. In DNA, the CDR3 is TGTGCCAGCAGGGTGGTGGGTGAGCAGTACTTC.

This chain links TRBV3-1 with TRBJ2-7; weak D call: TRBD1 (6 bases). The CDR3 has 14 residues. The V end was cut by 4 bases, the J end by 2 bases, with 12 bases between. The germline CDR1 and CDR2 sequences are LGHDT and YNNKEL (reference sequence). CDR3 residues: CASSRNRVPYEQYF. CDR3 bases: TGTGCCAGCAGCCGAAACAGGGTCCCCTACGAGCAGTACTTC.

V and J are TRBV10-3 and TRBJ2-3; D gene ambiguous. Per germline, CDR1 ENHRY and CDR2 SYGVKD. V was cut by 0 bases and J by 3 bases, with 13 bases left in between. The CDR3 has 16 amino acids. DNA of the CDR3: TGTGCCATCAGTGAGTCAGCTCCCGTAAGGACAGATACGCAGTATTTT. Its protein is CAISESAPVRTDTQYF.

In its sample, this clonotype was seen many times. The chain carries TRBV28 and TRBJ1-1; the D gene is possibly TRBD1 (5 bases). This CDR3 contains 14 residues. The ends were cut back, 5 bases at V and 0 bases at J, with 10 bases in the middle. Germline V CDR1 and CDR2: MDHEN, SYDVKM. This CDR3 reads CASSQQGMNTEAFF. The CDR3 bases are TGTGCCAGCAGTCAGCAGGGTATGAACACTGAAGCTTTCTTT.

This clonotype was counted ten times or more. The genes are TRBV5-1 and TRBJ2-2; either TRBD1 or TRBD2 may fit D (6 bases each). Germline CDR1 reads SGHRS; CDR2 reads YFSETQ. This CDR3 contains 15 residues. Trimming took off 2 bases at V and 4 bases at J, with 12 bases between the two ends. CDR3: CASSFGGPGTGELFF. The CDR3 coding sequence is TGCGCCAGCAGCTTCGGGGGCCCCGGCACCGGGGAGCTGTTTTTT.

The CDR3 DNA is TGTGCCAGCAGCCGTGTCCAGGGTCCCACTGAGGGGCAGTATTTT. Protein sequence: CASSRVQGPTEGQYF. This chain uses TRBV11-2 with TRBJ2-3; either TRBD1 or TRBD2 may fit D (5 bases each). V lost 5 bases to trimming and J lost 11 bases, with 23 bases between them. Germline CDR1 and CDR2: SGHAT and FQNNGV. The CDR3 runs to 15 residues. Based on the CDR3 plus reference TRBV11-2 and TRBJ2-3, the full variable domain is EAGVAQSPRYKIIEKRQSVAFWCNPISGHATLYWYQQILGQGPKLLIQFQNNGVVDDSQLPKDRFSAERLKGVDSTLKIQPAKLEDSAVYLCASSRVQGPTEGQYFGPGTRLTVL.

The chain recombines TRBV3-1 with TRBJ1-5; 9 bases fit TRBD1. The trim removed 5 bases at V and 3 bases at J, leaving 5 bases unmatched. CDR3 length equals 15 residues. Looked up from germline, CDR1 is LGHDT and CDR2 is YNNKEL (reference sequence). The CDR3: CASSATGGVNQPQHF. The CDR3 bases are TGTGCCAGCAGCGCTACAGGGGGCGTCAATCAGCCCCAGCATTTT.

In this sample, this clonotype turned up a few times. The chain carries TRBV25-1 and TRBJ1-2; the D is unclear. This CDR3 is 14 amino acids long. Germline values: CDR1 MGHDK, CDR2 SYGVNS. V lost 3 bases, J lost 0 bases, and 8 bases lay in between. The CDR3 loop reads CASSETGTNYGYTF. In DNA form, the CDR3 reads TGTGCCAGCAGTGAGACCGGGACTAACTATGGCTACACCTTC.

This clonotype was detected a few times. The chain links TRBV5-1 to TRBJ1-2; 8 bases match TRBD1. J gave up 5 bases and V 4 bases, and 10 bases lay outside the gene matches. Germline V gene lookup returns CDR1 SGHRS and CDR2 YFSETQ. CDR3 size: 15 residues. The DNA for the CDR3 is TGCGCCAGCAGCCAGACAGGGGAAGGAGGATATGGCTACACCTTC. Encoded protein: CASSQTGEGGYGYTF.

This clonotype was recorded many times. The chain joins TRBV6-1 to TRBJ2-1; TRBD2 agrees at 10 bases. The V segment lost 6 bases and the J segment 0 bases; nucleotides outside the gene matches: 5. The CDR3 runs to 16 residues. Germline V gene sequence: CDR1 MNHNS, CDR2 SASEGT. CDR3: CASRSGGESSYNEQFF. The CDR3 region has the DNA TGTGCCAGCAGAAGCGGGGGGGAGAGCTCCTACAATGAGCAGTTCTTC.

This clonotype was seen only a few times. The V gene is TRBV5-1, the J gene TRBJ2-1; TRBD2 aligns across 16 bases. The germline CDR1 and CDR2 sequences are SGHRS and YFSETQ. V dropped 2 bases and J dropped 6; count of bases not matched to a gene: 5. CDR3 length: 17 residues. The CDR3 DNA reads as TGCGCCAGCAGCTTCGGGACTAGCGGGGGGGCAAGCAATGAGCAGTTCTTC. This sequence encodes CASSFGTSGGASNEQFF.

There are a few counts of this clonotype. The V gene is TRBV5-1, the J gene TRBJ1-1, with D unclear. Trimming pared 5 bases from V and 0 bases from J, leaving 17 bases between. Germline V gives CDR1 SGHRS, CDR2 YFSETQ. This CDR3 contains 16 residues. The chain's CDR3 is CASRGSPFIMNTEAFF. DNA of the CDR3: TGCGCCAGCAGGGGGTCCCCGTTCATAATGAACACTGAAGCTTTCTTT.

The J gene is TRBJ2-2, the V gene TRBV5-1; tentatively, D is TRBD2 (6 bases). CDR3 length equals 18 residues. The germline V and J ends were trimmed by 3 bases and 1 base, with 19 bases remaining between them. The germline V gene has CDR1 SGHRS and CDR2 YFSETQ. CDR3 DNA: TGCGCCAGCAGCTCTCCCGCGATTGCGGGGAAGAACACCGGGGAGCTGTTTTTT. Protein: CASSSPAIAGKNTGELFF.

In its sample, this clonotype was seen a few times. The rearrangement joins TRBV6-5 to TRBJ2-1, with 7 bases fitting TRBD2. Losses at the gene ends were 3 bases for V and 6 bases for J; bases not matched to a gene: 11. Germline V CDR1 and CDR2: MNHEY, SVGAGI. The CDR3 length is 16 residues. CDR3 protein: CASSYELAVGANEQFF. CDR3 coding DNA: TGTGCCAGCAGTTATGAGCTAGCGGTTGGGGCCAATGAGCAGTTCTTC.

This sequence joins TRBV11-2 and TRBJ1-1; 10 nucleotides align to TRBD1. Germline CDR1 and CDR2: SGHAT and FQNNGV. V was pared by 1 base and J by 5 bases, with 7 bases of the junction left unmatched. The CDR3 has 16 residues. CDR3 bases: TGTGCCAGCAGCTTAGTGGGGGACAGGGGAGTGACTGAAGCTTTCTTT. It codes for CASSLVGDRGVTEAFF. Variable domain in full (rest from reference TRBV11-2 and TRBJ1-1): EAGVAQSPRYKIIEKRQSVAFWCNPISGHATLYWYQQILGQGPKLLIQFQNNGVVDDSQLPKDRFSAERLKGVDSTLKIQPAKLEDSAVYLCASSLVGDRGVTEAFFGQGTRLTVV.

This chain joins TRBV27 and TRBJ2-1; TRBD2 matches 8 bases. This CDR3 is built from 16 residues. V lost 6 bases and J lost 7; bases outside the gene matches: 14. Germline V gene lookup returns CDR1 MNHEY and CDR2 SMNVEV (reference sequence). The DNA for the CDR3 is TGTGCCAGCAGCCCCTGGGATAGCGGGAAGAAAAATGAGCAGTTCTTC. It codes for CASSPWDSGKKNEQFF.

J is TRBJ1-1 and V is TRBV6-5, with unresolved D. V lost 2 bases to trimming and J lost 1 base, with 5 bases between them. The CDR3 runs 13 residues. Germline lookup yields CDR1 MNHEY and CDR2 SVGAGI. For the CDR3, the DNA is TGTGCCAGCAGTTACCGGCAGAACACTGAAGCTTTCTTT. This translates into CASSYRQNTEAFF.

This clonotype came up a few times. The chain employs TRBV5-1 and TRBJ2-3; TRBD2 aligns across 8 bases. CDR3 length: 18 residues. The junction had 15 bases not matched to a gene; V was cut back by 4 bases and J by 2 bases. Germline values: CDR1 SGHRS, CDR2 YFSETQ. CDR3 in amino acids: CASSHGGVQRRFTDTQYF. In DNA, the CDR3 is TGCGCCAGCAGCCACGGGGGGGTTCAGCGGCGTTTCACAGATACGCAGTATTTT.

This clonotype occurred many times. The chain carries TRBV4-1 and TRBJ1-1, with a weak D call TRBD1 (6 bases). V was cut by 0 bases and J by 10 bases, with 12 bases left in between. Germline-derived CDR1 and CDR2 are MGHRA and YSYEKL. This CDR3 comprises 13 residues. The CDR3 region is CASSQDRVRGAFF. DNA for the CDR3: TGCGCCAGCAGCCAAGATCGGGTCAGGGGAGCTTTCTTT.

The chain employs TRBV30 and TRBJ1-4; TRBD1 aligns across 8 bases. The V and J ends lost 0 bases and 8 bases, in that order; junction bases with no gene match: 8. Per the germline V gene, CDR1 is GTSNPN and CDR2 is SVGIG (reference sequence). The CDR3 is 15 residues long. The chain's CDR3 is CAWSVNQGAQEKLFF. The CDR3 DNA reads as TGTGCCTGGAGTGTAAATCAGGGGGCGCAGGAAAAACTGTTTTTT.

This clonotype was seen only a few times. The chain has TRBV7-9 and TRBJ1-1, with no clear D. Germline CDR1 SEHNR, CDR2 FQNEAQ (reference sequence). Trimming shortened V by 5 bases and J by 1 base, and 14 bases separated the two germline ends. The CDR3 has 15 residues. The CDR3 is CASSLALPPNTEAFF. The DNA for the CDR3 is TGTGCCAGCAGCCTGGCCCTTCCCCCGAACACTGAAGCTTTCTTT.

This chain links TRBV7-9 with TRBJ2-7; D gene uncertain. CDR3 length: 12 amino acids. V lost 5 bases and J 2 bases, leaving 7 bases between the germline ends. Looked up from germline, CDR1 is SEHNR and CDR2 is FQNEAQ (reference sequence). This CDR3 reads CASSPQAYEQYF. Written as DNA, the CDR3 is TGTGCCAGCAGCCCCCAGGCCTACGAGCAGTACTTC.

This clonotype was detected a few times. The V gene is TRBV19, the J gene TRBJ2-5; TRBD1 matches 8 bases. The CDR3 spans 13 residues. J gave up 2 bases and V 7 bases, and 3 bases lay outside the gene matches. From germline, CDR1 is LNHDA and CDR2 SQIVND (reference sequence). CDR3 nucleotides: TGTGCCAGTACGAACAGGGGGCAAGAGACCCAGTACTTC. Its protein is CASTNRGQETQYF.

This clonotype was counted many times. The gene calls are TRBV29-1 and TRBJ2-7; unclear D gene. V was clipped by 3 bases and J by 7 bases, with 10 bases between them. The CDR3 is made up of 11 amino acids. Germline V CDR1 and CDR2: SQVTM, ANQGSEA. The CDR3 sequence is CSVETAGEQYF. In nucleotides, the CDR3 is TGCAGCGTTGAGACGGCCGGAGAGCAGTACTTC.

V and J are TRBV27 and TRBJ1-1; 9 positions match TRBD1. The CDR3 spans 15 residues. Trimming at V came to 6 bases and at J to 5 bases, leaving 10 bases not matched to a gene. Germline V CDR1 and CDR2: MNHEY, SMNVEV (reference sequence). CDR3 region: CASRRTGTGLTEAFF. The CDR3, as DNA: TGTGCCAGCAGGAGGACAGGGACAGGGCTTACTGAAGCTTTCTTT.

This clonotype was observed at least ten times. The chain has TRBV7-9 and TRBJ1-1; D is undetermined. The CDR3 extends over 11 amino acids. CDR1 is SEHNR, CDR2 FQNEAQ, per germline (reference sequence). V dropped 7 bases and J dropped 4 bases, with 7 bases sitting between them. CDR3 loop: CASMGATEAFF. CDR3 sequence (DNA): TGTGCCAGCATGGGAGCCACTGAAGCTTTCTTT.

V usage is TRBV6-1 and J usage is TRBJ1-1, with D unclear. V gave up 6 bases and J gave up 1 base, with 9 bases separating them. Germline V gene lookup returns CDR1 MNHNS and CDR2 SASEGT. This CDR3 comprises 13 residues. This CDR3 reads CASRQISNTEAFF. CDR3 nucleotides: TGTGCCAGCAGACAAATTTCGAACACTGAAGCTTTCTTT.

This clonotype occurred a few times. The chain carries TRBV10-3 and TRBJ2-5, with D unresolved. In germline, CDR1 is ENHRY, CDR2 SYGVKD. The V end lost 4 bases, the J end lost 1 base, and 7 bases lay between the germline ends. This CDR3 spans 13 amino acids. CDR3 loop: CAISVGLQETQYF. CDR3 in DNA: TGTGCCATCAGTGTTGGGCTCCAAGAGACCCAGTACTTC.

This clonotype was picked up a small number of times. The chain links TRBV20-1 to TRBJ2-5; D may be TRBD2 (5 bases). V lost 6 bases and J 5 bases, leaving 22 bases between the germline ends. CDR1 is DFQATT and CDR2 is SNEGSKA in the germline V gene (reference sequence). This CDR3 region has 15 residues. Written as DNA, the CDR3 is TGCAGTGCCTTGGACCGAGCGAGGCCGGGGGAGACCCAGTACTTC. It codes for CSALDRARPGETQYF.